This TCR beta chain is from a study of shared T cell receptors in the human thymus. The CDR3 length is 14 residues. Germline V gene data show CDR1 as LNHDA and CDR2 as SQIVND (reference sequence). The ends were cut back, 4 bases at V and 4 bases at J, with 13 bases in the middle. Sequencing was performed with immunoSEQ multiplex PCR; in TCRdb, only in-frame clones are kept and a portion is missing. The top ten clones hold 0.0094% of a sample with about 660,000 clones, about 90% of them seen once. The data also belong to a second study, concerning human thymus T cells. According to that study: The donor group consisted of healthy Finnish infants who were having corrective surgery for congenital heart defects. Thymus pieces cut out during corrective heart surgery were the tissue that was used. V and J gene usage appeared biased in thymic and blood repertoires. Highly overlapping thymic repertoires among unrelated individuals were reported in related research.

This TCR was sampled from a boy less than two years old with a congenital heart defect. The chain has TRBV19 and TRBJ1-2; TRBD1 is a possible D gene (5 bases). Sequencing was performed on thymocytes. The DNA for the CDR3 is TGTGCCAGTAGTAGGGGTGGGGGGGTCTATGGCTACACCTTC. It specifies CASSRGGGVYGYTF.